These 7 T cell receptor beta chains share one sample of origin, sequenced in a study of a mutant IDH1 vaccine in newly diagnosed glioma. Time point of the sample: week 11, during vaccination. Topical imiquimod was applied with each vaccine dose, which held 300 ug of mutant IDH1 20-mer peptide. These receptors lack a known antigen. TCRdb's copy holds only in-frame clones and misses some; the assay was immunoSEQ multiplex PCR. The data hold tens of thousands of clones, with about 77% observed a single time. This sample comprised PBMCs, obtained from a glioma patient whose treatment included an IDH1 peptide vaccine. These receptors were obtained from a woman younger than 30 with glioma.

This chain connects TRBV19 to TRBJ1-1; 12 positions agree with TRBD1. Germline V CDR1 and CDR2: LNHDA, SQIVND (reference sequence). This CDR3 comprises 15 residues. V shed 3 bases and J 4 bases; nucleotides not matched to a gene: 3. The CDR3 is CASSMGTGGPTEAFF. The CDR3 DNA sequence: TGTGCCAGTAGTATGGGGACAGGGGGCCCCACTGAAGCTTTCTTT.

CDR3 sequence: CAITTGGYTGELFF. In DNA form, the CDR3 reads TGTGCCATCACAACAGGGGGCTACACCGGGGAGCTGTTTTTT. The chain links TRBV10-3 to TRBJ2-2; 9 nucleotides match TRBD1. The V gene end was trimmed by 7 bases and the J gene end by 3 bases; junction bases not matched to a gene: 3. The CDR3 covers 14 residues. Germline values: CDR1 ENHRY, CDR2 SYGVKD.

The CDR3 DNA sequence: TGTGCCAGCAGCCCGACGCTCGGGGGAAATTCACCCCTCCACTTT. This encodes CASSPTLGGNSPLHF. The chain recombines TRBV14 with TRBJ1-6; D possibly corresponds to TRBD1 (5 bases). The germline V gene has CDR1 SGHDN and CDR2 FVKESK. Trimming left V 4 bases short and J 7 bases short, with 14 bases between. The CDR3 length is 15 residues.

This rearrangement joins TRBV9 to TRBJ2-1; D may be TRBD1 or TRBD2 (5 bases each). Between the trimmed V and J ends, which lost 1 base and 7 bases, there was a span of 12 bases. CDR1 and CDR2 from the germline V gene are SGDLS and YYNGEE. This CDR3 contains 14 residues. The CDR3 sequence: CASSVTSTGNEQFF. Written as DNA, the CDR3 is TGTGCCAGCAGCGTAACTAGTACAGGAAATGAGCAGTTCTTC. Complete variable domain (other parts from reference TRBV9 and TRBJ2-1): DSGVTQTPKHLITATGQRVTLRCSPRSGDLSVYWYQQSLDQGLQFLIQYYNGEERAKGNILERFSAQQFPDLHSELNLSSLELGDSALYFCASSVTSTGNEQFFGPGTRLTVL.

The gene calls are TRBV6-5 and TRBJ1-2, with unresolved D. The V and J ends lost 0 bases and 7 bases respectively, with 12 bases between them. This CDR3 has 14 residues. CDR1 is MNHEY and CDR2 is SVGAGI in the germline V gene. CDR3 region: CASSYSEALSGYTF. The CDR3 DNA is TGTGCCAGCAGTTACTCCGAGGCTCTCTCTGGCTACACCTTC.

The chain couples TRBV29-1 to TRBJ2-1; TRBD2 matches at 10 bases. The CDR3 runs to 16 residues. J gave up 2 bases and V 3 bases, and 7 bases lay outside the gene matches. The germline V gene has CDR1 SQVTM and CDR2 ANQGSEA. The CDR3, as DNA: TGCAGCGTTGACGGCCTAGCGGGAGAGGCCTACAATGAGCAGTTCTTC. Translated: CSVDGLAGEAYNEQFF.

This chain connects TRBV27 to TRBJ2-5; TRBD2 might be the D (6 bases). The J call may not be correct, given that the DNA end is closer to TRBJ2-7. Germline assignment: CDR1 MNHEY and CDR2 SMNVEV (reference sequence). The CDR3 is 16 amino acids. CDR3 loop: CASMVAGPPFSGEQYF. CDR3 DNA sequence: TGTGCCAGCATGGTGGCGGGACCCCCATTTAGCGGCGAGCAGTACTTC.